This T cell receptor beta chain was sequenced during a study of T-cell reconstitution after alpha-beta-depleted transplantation in children. Study-level findings and limits: T-cell numbers and diversity one year post-transplant derived largely from freshly generated T cells. Surviving recipient cells, namely T cells and thymic progenitors, were the source of high day-60 TCRbeta diversity in some patients. Several hundred expanded graft clones reportedly gave rise to the alpha-beta T cells present about two months after transplant.

With respect to this clonotype: Its target is not known.

Trimming cost V 2 bases and J 1 base, with 11 bases left between them. This CDR3 comprises 15 residues. Germline CDR1 is MNHEY and CDR2 is SVGAGI. TCRbeta library preparation incorporated unique molecular identifiers. MiXCR, applied by TCRdb to the PCR reads, yields one record per CDR3 protein. This table holds fewer than 550,000 distinct CDR3 sequences, 9.5% to 12% found once. The material was PBMCs, mostly from graft donor cells, obtained 180 days after TCRalphabeta/CD19-depleted stem cell transplant. V and J are TRBV6-5 and TRBJ1-1; D unclear. The clonotype originates from a female patient under 10 years old who had a stem cell transplant for aplastic anemia, so the T cells may come from the graft donor. The CDR3 sequence is CASSYRAAPNTEAFF. As DNA, the CDR3 is TGTGCCAGCAGTTACCGGGCAGCCCCGAACACTGAAGCTTTCTTT.